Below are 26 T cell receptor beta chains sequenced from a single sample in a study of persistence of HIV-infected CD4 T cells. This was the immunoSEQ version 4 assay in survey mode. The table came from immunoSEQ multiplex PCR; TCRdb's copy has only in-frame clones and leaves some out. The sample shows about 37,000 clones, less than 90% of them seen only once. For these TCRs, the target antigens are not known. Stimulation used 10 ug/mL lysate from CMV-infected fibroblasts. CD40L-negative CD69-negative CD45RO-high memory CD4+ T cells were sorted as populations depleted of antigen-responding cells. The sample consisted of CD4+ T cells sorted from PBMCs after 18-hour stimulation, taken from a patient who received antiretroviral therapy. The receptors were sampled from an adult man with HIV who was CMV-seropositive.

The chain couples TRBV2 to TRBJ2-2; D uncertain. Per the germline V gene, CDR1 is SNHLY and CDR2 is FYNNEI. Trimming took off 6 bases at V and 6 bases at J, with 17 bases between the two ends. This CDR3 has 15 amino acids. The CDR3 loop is CASSIPITNPGELFF. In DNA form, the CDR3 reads TGTGCCAGCAGCATCCCAATCACTAATCCCGGGGAGCTGTTTTTT.

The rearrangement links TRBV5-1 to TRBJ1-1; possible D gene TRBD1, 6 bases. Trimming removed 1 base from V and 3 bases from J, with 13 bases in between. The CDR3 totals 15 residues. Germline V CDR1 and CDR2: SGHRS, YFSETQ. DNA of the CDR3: TGCGCCAGCAGCTTGTGGGGGGGCCCTGACACTGAAGCTTTCTTT. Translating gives CASSLWGGPDTEAFF.

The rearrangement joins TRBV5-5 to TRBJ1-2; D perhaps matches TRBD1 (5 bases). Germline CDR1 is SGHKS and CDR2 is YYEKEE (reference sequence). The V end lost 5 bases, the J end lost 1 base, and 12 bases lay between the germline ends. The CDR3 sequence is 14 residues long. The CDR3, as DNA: TGTGCCAGCAGTCGGGACGGTAATAACTATGGCTACACCTTC. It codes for CASSRDGNNYGYTF.

This CDR3 is CASSFTSRYNEQFF. Here the CDR3 DNA reads TGTGCCAGCAGTTTTACTAGCAGGTACAATGAGCAGTTCTTC. This chain joins TRBV27 and TRBJ2-1, with D maybe TRBD2 (6 bases). This CDR3 is built from 14 residues. CDR1 MNHEY and CDR2 SMNVEV come from the germline V gene (reference sequence). V lost 3 bases, J lost 4 bases, and 10 bases lay in between.

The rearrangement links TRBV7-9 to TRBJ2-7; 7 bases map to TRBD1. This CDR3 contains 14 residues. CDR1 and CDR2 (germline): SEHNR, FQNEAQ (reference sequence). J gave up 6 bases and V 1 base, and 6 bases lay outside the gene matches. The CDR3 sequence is CASSLVAGGSEQYF. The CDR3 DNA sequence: TGTGCCAGCAGCTTAGTTGCAGGGGGAAGCGAGCAGTACTTC.

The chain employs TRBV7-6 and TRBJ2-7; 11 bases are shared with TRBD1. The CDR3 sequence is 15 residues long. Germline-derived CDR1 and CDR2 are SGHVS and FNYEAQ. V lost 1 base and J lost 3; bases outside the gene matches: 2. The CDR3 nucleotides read TGTGCCAGCAGCTTAGGGACAGGGGGCCTCTACGAGCAGTACTTC. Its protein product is CASSLGTGGLYEQYF.

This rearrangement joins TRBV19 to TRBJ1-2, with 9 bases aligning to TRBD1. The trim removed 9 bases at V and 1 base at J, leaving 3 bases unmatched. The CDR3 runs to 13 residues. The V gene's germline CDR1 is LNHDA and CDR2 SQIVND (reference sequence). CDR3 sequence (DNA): TGTGCCAGCAGGACAGGGGATAACTATGGCTACACCTTC. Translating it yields CASRTGDNYGYTF.

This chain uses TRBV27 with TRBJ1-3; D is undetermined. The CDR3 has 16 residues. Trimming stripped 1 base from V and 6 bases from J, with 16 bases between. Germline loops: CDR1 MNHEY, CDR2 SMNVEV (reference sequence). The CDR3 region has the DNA TGTGCCAGCAGTTTATGGTGGGAGAGGGAGGAAAACACCATATATTTT. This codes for CASSLWWEREENTIYF.

CDR3 sequence (DNA): TGTGCCAGCAGCTTAGAACGGGGCGAGCAGTACTTC. This encodes CASSLERGEQYF. The rearrangement links TRBV7-6 to TRBJ2-7; D is perhaps TRBD2 (5 bases). Trimming left V 1 base short and J 6 bases short, with 7 bases between. Per germline, CDR1 SGHVS and CDR2 FNYEAQ. The CDR3 is made up of 12 amino acids. Full variable domain (remainder filled in from reference TRBV7-6 and TRBJ2-7): GAGVSQSPRYKVTKRGQDVALRCDPISGHVSLYWYRQALGQGPEFLTYFNYEAQQDKSGLPNDRFSAERPEGSISTLTIQRTEQRDSAMYRCASSLERGEQYFGPGTRLTVT.

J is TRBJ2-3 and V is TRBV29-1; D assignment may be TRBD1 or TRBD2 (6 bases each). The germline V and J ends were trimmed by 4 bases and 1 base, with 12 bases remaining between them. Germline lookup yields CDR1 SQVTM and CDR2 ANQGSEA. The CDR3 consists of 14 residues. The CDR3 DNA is TGCAGCGTTGTGGGGGGCAGGGGCACAGATACGCAGTATTTT. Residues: CSVVGGRGTDTQYF.

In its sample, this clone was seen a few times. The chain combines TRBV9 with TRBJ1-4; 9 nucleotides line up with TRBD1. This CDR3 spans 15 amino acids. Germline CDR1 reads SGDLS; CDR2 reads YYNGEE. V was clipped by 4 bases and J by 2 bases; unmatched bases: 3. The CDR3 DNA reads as TGTGCCAGCAGCAGACAGGGGGGCACTAATGAAAAACTGTTTTTT. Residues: CASSRQGGTNEKLFF.

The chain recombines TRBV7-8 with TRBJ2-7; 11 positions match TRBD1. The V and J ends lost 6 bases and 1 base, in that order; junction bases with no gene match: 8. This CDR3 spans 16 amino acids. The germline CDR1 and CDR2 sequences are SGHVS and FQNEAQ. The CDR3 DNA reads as TGTGCCAGCAGTTCCACCGGGACAGGGGGGTCCTACGAGCAGTACTTC. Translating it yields CASSSTGTGGSYEQYF.

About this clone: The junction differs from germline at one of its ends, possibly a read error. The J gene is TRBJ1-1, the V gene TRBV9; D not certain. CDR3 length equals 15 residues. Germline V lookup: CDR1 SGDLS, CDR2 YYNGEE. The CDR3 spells CASSVEHRWNAEAFF. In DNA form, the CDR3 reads TGTGCCAGCAGCGTAGAACACCGTTGGAACGCTGAAGCTTTCTTT.

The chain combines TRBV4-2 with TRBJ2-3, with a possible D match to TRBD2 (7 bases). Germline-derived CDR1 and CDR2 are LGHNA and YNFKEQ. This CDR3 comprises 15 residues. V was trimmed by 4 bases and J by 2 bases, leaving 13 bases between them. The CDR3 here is CASSPRGGATDTQYF. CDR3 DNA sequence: TGTGCCAGCAGCCCTCGTGGGGGGGCCACAGATACGCAGTATTTT.

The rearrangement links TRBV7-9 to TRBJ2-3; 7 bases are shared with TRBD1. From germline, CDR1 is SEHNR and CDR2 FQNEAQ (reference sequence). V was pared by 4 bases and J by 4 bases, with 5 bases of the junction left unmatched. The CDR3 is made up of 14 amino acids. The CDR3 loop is CASSSGTDPDTQYF. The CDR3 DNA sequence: TGTGCCAGCAGCTCAGGGACAGACCCAGATACGCAGTATTTT. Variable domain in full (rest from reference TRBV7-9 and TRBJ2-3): DTGVSQNPRHKITKRGQNVTFRCDPISEHNRLYWYRQTLGQGPEFLTYFQNEAQLEKSRLLSDRFSAERPKGSFSTLEIQRTEQGDSAMYLCASSSGTDPDTQYFGPGTRLTVL.

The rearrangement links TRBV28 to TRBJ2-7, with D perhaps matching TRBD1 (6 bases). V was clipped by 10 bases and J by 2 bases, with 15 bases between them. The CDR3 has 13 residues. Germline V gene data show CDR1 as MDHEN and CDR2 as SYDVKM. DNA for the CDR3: TGTGCCACTGTGACAGGCACTCCCTACGAGCAGTACTTC. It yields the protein CATVTGTPYEQYF.

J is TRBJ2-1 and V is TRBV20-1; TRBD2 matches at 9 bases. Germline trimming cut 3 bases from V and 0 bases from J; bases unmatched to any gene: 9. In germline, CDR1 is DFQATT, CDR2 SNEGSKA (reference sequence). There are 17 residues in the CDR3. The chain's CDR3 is CSASKAGGLSSYNEQFF. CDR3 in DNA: TGCAGTGCTAGTAAAGCGGGGGGTTTGAGCTCCTACAATGAGCAGTTCTTC.

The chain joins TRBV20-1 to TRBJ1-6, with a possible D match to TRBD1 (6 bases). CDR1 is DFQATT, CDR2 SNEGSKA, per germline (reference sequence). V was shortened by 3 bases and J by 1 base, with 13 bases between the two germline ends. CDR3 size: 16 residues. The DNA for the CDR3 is TGCAGTGCTAGTGAGGGGGAGGGGTCCTATAATTCACCCCTCCACTTT. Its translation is CSASEGEGSYNSPLHF.

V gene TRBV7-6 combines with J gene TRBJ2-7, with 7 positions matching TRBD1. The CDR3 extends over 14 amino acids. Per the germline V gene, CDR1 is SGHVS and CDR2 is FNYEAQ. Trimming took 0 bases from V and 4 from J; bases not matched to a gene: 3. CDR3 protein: CASSLASTGYEQYF. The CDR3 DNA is TGTGCCAGCAGCTTAGCGTCGACAGGGTACGAGCAGTACTTC. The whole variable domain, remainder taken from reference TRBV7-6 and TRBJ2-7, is GAGVSQSPRYKVTKRGQDVALRCDPISGHVSLYWYRQALGQGPEFLTYFNYEAQQDKSGLPNDRFSAERPEGSISTLTIQRTEQRDSAMYRCASSLASTGYEQYFGPGTRLTVT.

The CDR3 bases are TGTGCCAGTAGCCCGAGGGGCCGGGAGCCCGGGGAGCTGTTTTTT. It specifies CASSPRGREPGELFF. The chain combines TRBV19 with TRBJ2-2; weak D call: TRBD2 (6 bases). Germline CDR1 is LNHDA and CDR2 is SQIVND (reference sequence). CDR3 length: 15 residues. The germline V and J ends were trimmed by 6 bases and 6 bases, with 17 bases remaining between them.

CDR3 in amino acids: CASSSGFHTDTQYF. The CDR3 DNA follows: TGTGCCAGCAGTTCAGGCTTCCACACAGATACGCAGTATTTT. This chain joins TRBV7-3 and TRBJ2-3, with D hard to call. The CDR3 runs 14 residues. The V end lost 6 bases, the J end lost 2 bases, and 12 bases lay between the germline ends. Per germline, CDR1 SGHTA and CDR2 FQGTGA.

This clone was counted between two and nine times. For the CDR3, the DNA is TGTGCCAGCAGCAAGGGACAGGGAGGGAGGCCCCAGCATTTT. It yields the protein CASSKGQGGRPQHF. This chain links TRBV2 with TRBJ1-5, with 9 bases aligning to TRBD1. V was clipped by 6 bases and J by 9 bases; unmatched bases: 9. Germline lookup yields CDR1 SNHLY and CDR2 FYNNEI. The CDR3 has 14 amino acids.

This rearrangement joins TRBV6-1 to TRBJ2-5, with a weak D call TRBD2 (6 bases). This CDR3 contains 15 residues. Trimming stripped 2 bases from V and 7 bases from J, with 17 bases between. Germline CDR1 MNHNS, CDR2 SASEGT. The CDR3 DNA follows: TGTGCCAGCAGTGAAAATTGGGGGGTCCAGGGGACCCAGTACTTC. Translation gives CASSENWGVQGTQYF.

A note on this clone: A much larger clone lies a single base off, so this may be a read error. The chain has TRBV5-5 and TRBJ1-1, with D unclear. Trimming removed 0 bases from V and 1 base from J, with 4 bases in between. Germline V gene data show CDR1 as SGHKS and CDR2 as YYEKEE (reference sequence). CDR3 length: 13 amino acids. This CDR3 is CASSLGGNTEAFF. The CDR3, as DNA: TGTGCCAGCAGCTTGGGTGGGAACACTGAAGCTTTCTTT.

CDR3 region: CASSGSGTGGYEQYF. CDR3 in DNA: TGTGCCAGCAGTGGGTCCGGGACAGGGGGATATGAGCAGTACTTC. The gene calls are TRBV28 and TRBJ2-7; 11 bases line up with TRBD1. The V segment lost 5 bases and the J segment 7 bases; nucleotides outside the gene matches: 10. The CDR3 has 15 amino acids. The germline gives CDR1 MDHEN, CDR2 SYDVKM.

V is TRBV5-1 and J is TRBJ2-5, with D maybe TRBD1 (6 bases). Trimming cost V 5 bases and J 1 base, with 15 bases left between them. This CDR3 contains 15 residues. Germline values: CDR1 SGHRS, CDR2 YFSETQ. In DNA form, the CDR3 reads TGCGCCAGCAGTGGGGCTGACAGGACCCAAGAGACCCAGTACTTC. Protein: CASSGADRTQETQYF.